This TCR beta chain was identified in a study of T-cell memory formation after mild COVID-19. The wider study: Largely donor-specific TCR clusters were found. Study-level results: CD4+ bias marked clones expanding day 15 to 37, unlike balanced contracting clones. SARS-CoV-2 specificity was not confirmed for second-wave clones peaking on day 37.

Remarks on this clonotype: The antigen remains unidentified.

This CDR3 comprises 14 residues. V dropped 3 bases and J dropped 4 bases, with 10 bases sitting between them. Germline V gene sequence: CDR1 LNHNV, CDR2 YYDKDF (reference sequence). TCRdb analysed the 5' RACE reads with MiXCR anew, one entry per CDR3 protein. Of about 470,000 distinct CDR3 sequences in the sample, about 23% were seen once. The sample comprised PBMCs or a T cell subset sorted from them (not recorded which). This TCR came from an adult woman who had mild COVID-19 (a few samples of this study predate the infection). Cell type and time point are not known. V is TRBV15 and J is TRBJ2-4; D gene uncertain. The CDR3 sequence: CATSSGVAKNIQYF. Here the CDR3 DNA reads TGTGCCACCAGCAGTGGTGTCGCGAAAAACATTCAGTACTTC.